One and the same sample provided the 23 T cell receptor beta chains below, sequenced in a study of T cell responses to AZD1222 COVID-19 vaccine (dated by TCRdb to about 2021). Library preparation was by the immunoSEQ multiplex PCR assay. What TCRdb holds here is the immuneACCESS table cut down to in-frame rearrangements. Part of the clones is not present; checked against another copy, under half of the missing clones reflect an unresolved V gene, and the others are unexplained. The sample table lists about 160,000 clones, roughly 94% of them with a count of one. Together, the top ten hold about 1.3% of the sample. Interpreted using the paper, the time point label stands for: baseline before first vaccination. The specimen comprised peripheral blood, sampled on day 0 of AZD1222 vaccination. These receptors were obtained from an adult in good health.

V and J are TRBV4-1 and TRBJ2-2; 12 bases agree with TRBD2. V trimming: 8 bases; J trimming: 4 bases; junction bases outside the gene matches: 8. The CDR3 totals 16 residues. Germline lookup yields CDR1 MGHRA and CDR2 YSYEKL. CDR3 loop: CASGLAGLSGTGELFF. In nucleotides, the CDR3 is TGCGCCAGCGGACTAGCGGGACTATCGGGCACCGGGGAGCTGTTTTTT.

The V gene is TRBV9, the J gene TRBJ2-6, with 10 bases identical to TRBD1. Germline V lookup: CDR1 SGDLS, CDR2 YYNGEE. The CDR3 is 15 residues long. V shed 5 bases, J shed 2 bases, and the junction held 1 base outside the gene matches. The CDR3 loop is CASRTGGAGANVLTF. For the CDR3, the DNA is TGTGCCAGCAGGACAGGGGGCGCTGGGGCCAACGTCCTGACTTTC.

The DNA of the CDR3 is TGTGCCAGCAGTCCCCTCATGACTACCCCCTACGAGCAGTACGTC. Its protein is CASSPLMTTPYEQYV. This chain connects TRBV2 to TRBJ2-7; D perhaps matches TRBD2 (5 bases). The germline gives CDR1 SNHLY, CDR2 FYNNEI. This CDR3 region has 15 residues. With 5 bases removed from V and 2 bases from J, the gap between germline ends came to 16 bases.

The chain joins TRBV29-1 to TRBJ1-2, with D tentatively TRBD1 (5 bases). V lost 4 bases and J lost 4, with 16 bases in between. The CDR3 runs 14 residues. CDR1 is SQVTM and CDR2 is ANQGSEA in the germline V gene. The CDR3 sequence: CSVAGTQGVYGYTF. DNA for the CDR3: TGCAGCGTTGCAGGGACGCAAGGAGTCTATGGCTACACCTTC. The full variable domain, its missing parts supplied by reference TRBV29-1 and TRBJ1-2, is SAVISQKPSRDICQRGTSLTIQCQVDSQVTMMFWYRQQPGQSLTLIATANQGSEATYESGFVIDKFPISRPNLTFSTLTVSNMSPEDSSIYLCSVAGTQGVYGYTFGSGTRLTVV.

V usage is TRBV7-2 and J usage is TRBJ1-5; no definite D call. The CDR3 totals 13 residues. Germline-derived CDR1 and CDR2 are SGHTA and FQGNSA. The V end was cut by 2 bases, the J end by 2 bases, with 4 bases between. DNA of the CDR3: TGTGCCAGCAGCTTAACTCGCAATCAGCCCCAGCATTTT. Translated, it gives CASSLTRNQPQHF. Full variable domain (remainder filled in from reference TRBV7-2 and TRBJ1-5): GAGVSQSPSNKVTEKGKDVELRCDPISGHTALYWYRQSLGQGLEFLIYFQGNSAPDKSGLPSDRFSAERTGGSVSTLTIQRTQQEDSAVYLCASSLTRNQPQHFGDGTRLSIL.

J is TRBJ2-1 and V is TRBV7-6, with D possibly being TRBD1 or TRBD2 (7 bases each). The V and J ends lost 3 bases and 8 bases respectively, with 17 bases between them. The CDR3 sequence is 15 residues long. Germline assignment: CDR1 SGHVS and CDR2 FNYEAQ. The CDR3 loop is CASSFSGGDEDEQFF. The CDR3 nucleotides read TGTGCCAGCAGCTTTTCAGGGGGGGATGAAGATGAGCAGTTCTTC. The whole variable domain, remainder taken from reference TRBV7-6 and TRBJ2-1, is GAGVSQSPRYKVTKRGQDVALRCDPISGHVSLYWYRQALGQGPEFLTYFNYEAQQDKSGLPNDRFSAERPEGSISTLTIQRTEQRDSAMYRCASSFSGGDEDEQFFGPGTRLTVL.

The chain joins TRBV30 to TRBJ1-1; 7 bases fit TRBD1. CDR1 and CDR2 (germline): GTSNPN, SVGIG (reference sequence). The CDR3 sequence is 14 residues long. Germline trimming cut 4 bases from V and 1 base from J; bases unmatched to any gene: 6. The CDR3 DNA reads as TGTGCCTGGACCACCGGGACAGAGAACACTGAAGCTTTCTTT. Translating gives CAWTTGTENTEAFF.

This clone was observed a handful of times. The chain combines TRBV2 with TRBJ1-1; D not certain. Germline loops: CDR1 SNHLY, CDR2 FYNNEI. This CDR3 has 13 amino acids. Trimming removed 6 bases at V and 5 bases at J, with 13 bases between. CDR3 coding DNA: TGTGCCAGCAGGGTAGAAGTGGGGACTGAAGCTTTCTTT. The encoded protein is CASRVEVGTEAFF.

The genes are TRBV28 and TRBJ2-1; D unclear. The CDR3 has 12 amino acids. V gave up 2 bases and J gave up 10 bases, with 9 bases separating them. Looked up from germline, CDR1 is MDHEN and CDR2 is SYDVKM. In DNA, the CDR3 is TGTGCCAGCAGTTTAACCCCCGGGGAGCAGTTCTTC. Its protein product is CASSLTPGEQFF.

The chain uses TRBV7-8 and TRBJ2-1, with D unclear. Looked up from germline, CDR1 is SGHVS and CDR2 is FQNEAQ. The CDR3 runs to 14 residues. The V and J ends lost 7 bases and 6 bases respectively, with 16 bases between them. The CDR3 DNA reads TGTGCCAGCATGGCACATCTGAGTCCCAATGAGCAGTTCTTC. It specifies CASMAHLSPNEQFF. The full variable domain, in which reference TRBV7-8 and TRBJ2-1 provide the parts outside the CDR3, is GAGVSQSPRYKVAKRGQDVALRCDPISGHVSLFWYQQALGQGPEFLTYFQNEAQLDKSGLPSDRFFAERPEGSVSTLKIQRTQQEDSAVYLCASMAHLSPNEQFFGPGTRLTVL.

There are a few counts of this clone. CDR3 in DNA: TGTGCCAGCAGCTTACAGGAGAACACTGAAGCTTTCTTT. Its translation is CASSLQENTEAFF. The chain is built from TRBV7-3 and TRBJ1-1; D uncertain. Per the germline V gene, CDR1 is SGHTA and CDR2 is FQGTGA. This CDR3 is 13 amino acids long. Trimming took 2 bases from V and 1 from J, leaving 5 bases between them. The full variable domain, rest sourced from reference TRBV7-3 and TRBJ1-1, is GAGVSQTPSNKVTEKGKYVELRCDPISGHTALYWYRQSLGQGPEFLIYFQGTGAADDSGLPNDRFFAVRPEGSVSTLKIQRTERGDSAVYLCASSLQENTEAFFGQGTRLTVV.

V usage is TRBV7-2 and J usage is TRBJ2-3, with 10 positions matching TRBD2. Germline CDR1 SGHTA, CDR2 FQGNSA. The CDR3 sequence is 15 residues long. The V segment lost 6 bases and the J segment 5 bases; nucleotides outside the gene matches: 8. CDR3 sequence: CASRRLAGGIDTQYF. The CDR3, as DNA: TGTGCCAGCAGACGACTAGCGGGCGGTATAGATACGCAGTATTTT.

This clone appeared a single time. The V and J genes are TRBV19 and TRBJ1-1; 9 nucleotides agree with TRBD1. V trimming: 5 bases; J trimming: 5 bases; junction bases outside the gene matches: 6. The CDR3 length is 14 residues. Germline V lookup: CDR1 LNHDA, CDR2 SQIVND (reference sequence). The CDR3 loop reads CASSVGQGTTEAFF. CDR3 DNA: TGTGCCAGTAGTGTCGGACAGGGGACGACTGAAGCTTTCTTT.

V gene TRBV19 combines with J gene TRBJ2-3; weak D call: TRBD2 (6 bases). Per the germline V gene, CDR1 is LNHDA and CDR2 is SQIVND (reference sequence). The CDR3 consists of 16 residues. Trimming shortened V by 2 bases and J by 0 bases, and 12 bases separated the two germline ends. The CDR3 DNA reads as TGTGCCAGTAGTATAAGCGGACTACCTAGCACAGATACGCAGTATTTT. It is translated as CASSISGLPSTDTQYF.

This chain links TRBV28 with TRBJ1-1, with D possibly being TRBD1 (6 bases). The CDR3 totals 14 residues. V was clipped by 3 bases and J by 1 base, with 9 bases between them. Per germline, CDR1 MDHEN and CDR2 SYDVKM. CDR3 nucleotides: TGTGCCAGCAGTTTCGGGGGCGAGAACACTGAAGCTTTCTTT. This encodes CASSFGGENTEAFF.

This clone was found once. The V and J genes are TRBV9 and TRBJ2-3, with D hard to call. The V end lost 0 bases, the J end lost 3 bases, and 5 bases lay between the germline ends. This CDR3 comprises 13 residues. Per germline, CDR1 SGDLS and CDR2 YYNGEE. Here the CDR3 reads CASSVAFTDTQYF. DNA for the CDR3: TGTGCCAGCAGCGTAGCCTTTACAGATACGCAGTATTTT.

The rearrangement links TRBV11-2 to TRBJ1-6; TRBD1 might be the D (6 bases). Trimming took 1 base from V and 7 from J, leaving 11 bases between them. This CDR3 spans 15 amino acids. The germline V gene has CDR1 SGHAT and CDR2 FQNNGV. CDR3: CASSLAWGRNSPLHF. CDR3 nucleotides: TGTGCCAGCAGCTTAGCGTGGGGGCGAAATTCACCCCTCCACTTT. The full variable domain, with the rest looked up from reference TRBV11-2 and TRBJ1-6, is EAGVAQSPRYKIIEKRQSVAFWCNPISGHATLYWYQQILGQGPKLLIQFQNNGVVDDSQLPKDRFSAERLKGVDSTLKIQPAKLEDSAVYLCASSLAWGRNSPLHFGNGTRLTVT.

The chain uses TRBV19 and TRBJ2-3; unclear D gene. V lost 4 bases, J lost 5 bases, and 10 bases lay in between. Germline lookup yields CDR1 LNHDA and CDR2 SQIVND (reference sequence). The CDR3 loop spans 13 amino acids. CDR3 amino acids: CASSTYSIDTQYF. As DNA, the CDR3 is TGTGCCAGTAGTACCTACTCAATAGATACGCAGTATTTT.

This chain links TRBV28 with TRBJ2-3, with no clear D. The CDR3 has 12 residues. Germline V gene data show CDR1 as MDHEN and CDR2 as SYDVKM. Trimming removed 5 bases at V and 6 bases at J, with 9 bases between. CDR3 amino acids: CASSPRTDTQYF. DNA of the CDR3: TGTGCCAGCAGTCCACGGACCGATACGCAGTATTTT. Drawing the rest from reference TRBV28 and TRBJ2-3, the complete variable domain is DVKVTQSSRYLVKRTGEKVFLECVQDMDHENMFWYRQDPGLGLRLIYFSYDVKMKEKGDIPEGYSVSREKKERFSLILESASTNQTSMYLCASSPRTDTQYFGPGTRLTVL.

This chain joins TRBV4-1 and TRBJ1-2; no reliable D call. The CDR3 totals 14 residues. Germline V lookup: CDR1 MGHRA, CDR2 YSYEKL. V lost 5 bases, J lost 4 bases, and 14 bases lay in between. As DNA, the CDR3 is TGCGCCAGCAGCTCCGTGGTGGTCAGCTATGGCTACACCTTC. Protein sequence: CASSSVVVSYGYTF.

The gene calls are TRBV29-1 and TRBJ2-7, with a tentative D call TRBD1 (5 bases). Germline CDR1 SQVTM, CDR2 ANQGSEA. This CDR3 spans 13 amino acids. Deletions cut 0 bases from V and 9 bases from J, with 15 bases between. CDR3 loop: CSVEEVKGAGQYV. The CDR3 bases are TGCAGCGTTGAAGAGGTGAAAGGGGCAGGGCAGTACGTC.

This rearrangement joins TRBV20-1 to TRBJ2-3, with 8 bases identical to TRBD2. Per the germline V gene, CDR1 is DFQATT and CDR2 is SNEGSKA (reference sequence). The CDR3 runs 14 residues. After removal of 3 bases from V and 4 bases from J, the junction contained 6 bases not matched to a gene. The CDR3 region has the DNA TGCAGTGCTAGTCCGGCGGGGGGTGCAGATACGCAGTATTTT. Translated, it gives CSASPAGGADTQYF.

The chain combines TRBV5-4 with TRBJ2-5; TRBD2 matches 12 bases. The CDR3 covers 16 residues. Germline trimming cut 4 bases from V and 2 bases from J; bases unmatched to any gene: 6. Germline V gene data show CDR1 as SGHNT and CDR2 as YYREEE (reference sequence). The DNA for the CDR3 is TGTGCCAGCAGCCCAATCGGACTAGCGGGGCAAGAGACCCAGTACTTC. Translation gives CASSPIGLAGQETQYF.